A single sample is the source of the 9 T cell receptor beta chains below, sequenced in a study of blood T cell repertoires in COVID-19. Here immunoSEQ multiplex PCR was the method, and the copy in TCRdb shows in-frame clones only, minus some. The table has hundreds of thousands of clones, roughly 80% seen once; the top ten hold around 7.5%. Sequencing used peripheral blood. These receptors all stem from an elderly woman with COVID-19, enrolled during active disease.

V is TRBV5-6 and J is TRBJ2-7; TRBD2 is a possible D gene (5 bases). This CDR3 contains 13 residues. Germline V gene lookup returns CDR1 SGHDT and CDR2 YYEEEE. V was pared by 0 bases and J by 4 bases, with 8 bases between. The CDR3 spells CASSLEQRYEQYF. As DNA, the CDR3 is TGTGCCAGCAGCTTGGAACAGCGGTACGAGCAGTACTTC.

The chain has TRBV3-1 (or the pseudogene TRBV3-2) and TRBJ2-7; D is ambiguous. CDR1 and CDR2 from the germline V gene are LGHDT and YNNKEL (reference sequence). This CDR3 spans 12 amino acids. Trimming took off 2 bases at V and 4 bases at J, with 6 bases between the two ends. CDR3 loop: CASSQSRYEQYF. As DNA, the CDR3 is TGTGCCAGCAGCCAATCGCGATACGAGCAGTACTTC.

This rearrangement joins TRBV2 to TRBJ1-2; 7 bases are a match to TRBD1. V shed 6 bases, J shed 6 bases, and the junction held 7 bases outside the gene matches. Germline CDR1 reads SNHLY; CDR2 reads FYNNEI. This CDR3 has 13 residues. Here the CDR3 DNA reads TGTGCCAGCAGGAGGGACAGTGGGGATGGCTACACCTTC. Amino acids: CASRRDSGDGYTF. Combining the CDR3 with reference TRBV2 and TRBJ1-2 gives the whole variable domain EPEVTQTPSHQVTQMGQEVILRCVPISNHLYFYWYRQILGQKVEFLVSFYNNEISEKSEIFDDQFSVERPDGSNFTLKIRSTKLEDSAMYFCASRRDSGDGYTFGSGTRLTVV.

CDR3 coding DNA: TGTGCCAGCAGCTATACACGGAACACTGAAGCTTTCTTT. Encoded protein: CASSYTRNTEAFF. The chain joins TRBV7-3 to TRBJ1-1; D gene unclear. CDR3 length: 13 residues. Germline values: CDR1 SGHTA, CDR2 FQGTGA. Trimming took off 4 bases at V and 1 base at J, with 7 bases between the two ends.

V gene TRBV12-5 combines with J gene TRBJ1-3; TRBD1 matches 9 bases. Germline V gives CDR1 LGHNT, CDR2 FRNRAP. This CDR3 is 16 amino acids long. The V and J ends lost 6 bases and 0 bases, in that order; junction bases with no gene match: 6. CDR3 in DNA: TGTGCTAGTGGAAACAGGGGGCCGCTCTCTGGAAACACCATATATTTT. Protein product: CASGNRGPLSGNTIYF.

The chain uses TRBV7-9 and TRBJ1-2; the D gene is possibly TRBD1 (6 bases). CDR1 is SEHNR, CDR2 FQNEAQ, per germline (reference sequence). The CDR3 loop spans 12 amino acids. Trimming left V 2 bases short and J 10 bases short, with 11 bases between. The CDR3 bases are TGTGCCAGCAGCTTACAGGGGAAAAACTACACCTTC. Its translation is CASSLQGKNYTF.

This sequence joins TRBV19 and TRBJ1-5; 7 bases are a match to TRBD1. The germline CDR1 and CDR2 sequences are LNHDA and SQIVND (reference sequence). V dropped 5 bases and J dropped 3; count of bases not matched to a gene: 13. This CDR3 is 17 amino acids long. CDR3 coding DNA: TGTGCCAGTAGTCCCCGGGGGGGAGGGGGCCTCAATCAGCCCCAGCATTTT. It yields the protein CASSPRGGGGLNQPQHF.

This chain links TRBV27 with TRBJ2-1, with 14 bases identical to TRBD2. J gave up 9 bases and V 3 bases, and 4 bases lay outside the gene matches. The CDR3 is 15 amino acids. Germline-derived CDR1 and CDR2 are MNHEY and SMNVEV (reference sequence). The CDR3 DNA sequence: TGTGCCAGCAGTTTCGGGACTAGCGGGAGTAGTGAGCAGTTCTTC. This codes for CASSFGTSGSSEQFF.

The J gene is TRBJ1-4, the V gene TRBV6-6, with D possibly matching TRBD1 (6 bases). The CDR3 runs 14 residues. Germline CDR1 and CDR2: MNHNY and SVGAGI (reference sequence). V was trimmed by 7 bases and J by 7 bases, leaving 16 bases between them. In DNA, the CDR3 is TGTGCCAGCACCCGGAGAGGGGGTACTGAAAAACTGTTTTTT. It specifies CASTRRGGTEKLFF.